This passage covers 28 T cell receptor beta chains from one sample sequenced in a study of beta chain features in type 1 diabetes. Expressed TCRB transcripts got sequenced, as all isolated RNA was reverse transcribed. Only in-frame clones appear in the TCRdb table, and some are missing; sequencing was by immunoSEQ multiplex PCR. Among around 500,000 clones, about an eighth were seen once, and the ten largest hold approximately 0.045%. Source material: naive CD4+ T cells from blood. These receptors were taken from a woman younger than 30 in good health.

The chain couples TRBV5-1 to TRBJ1-1; no firm D call. The V and J ends lost 4 bases and 4 bases respectively, with 17 bases between them. CDR1 SGHRS and CDR2 YFSETQ come from the germline V gene. The CDR3 contains 15 residues. In nucleotides, the CDR3 is TGCGCCAGCAGCGGAACGGGCCTTCCTAGCACTGAAGCTTTCTTT. Its translation is CASSGTGLPSTEAFF.

The rearrangement uses TRBV2 and TRBJ2-5, with TRBD1 matching 9 bases. The V gene end was trimmed by 7 bases and the J gene end by 2 bases; junction bases not matched to a gene: 23. The length of the CDR3 is 20 residues. The germline CDR1 and CDR2 sequences are SNHLY and FYNNEI. In DNA, the CDR3 is TGTGCCAGCACCGAAATGGCTCTCCGGACAGGGGTTATCGTTCAAGAGACCCAGTACTTC. Translated: CASTEMALRTGVIVQETQYF.

The rearrangement joins TRBV5-1 to TRBJ2-7, with unresolved D. Germline CDR1 reads SGHRS; CDR2 reads YFSETQ. The CDR3 spans 12 residues. Deletions cut 4 bases from V and 0 bases from J, with 5 bases between. This CDR3 reads CASSPSSYEQYF. The CDR3 nucleotides are TGCGCCAGCAGCCCGAGCTCCTACGAGCAGTACTTC.

The rearrangement links TRBV5-1 to TRBJ1-1; no clear D. This CDR3 has 14 residues. V lost 2 bases, J lost 4 bases, and 12 bases lay in between. Germline values: CDR1 SGHRS, CDR2 YFSETQ. The CDR3 DNA sequence: TGCGCCAGCAGCTTCGGTGGAGCGAGCACTGAAGCTTTCTTT. It codes for CASSFGGASTEAFF.

This clone occurred a few times. This rearrangement joins TRBV2 to TRBJ2-2; 7 bases fit TRBD1. This CDR3 comprises 12 residues. Germline CDR1 SNHLY, CDR2 FYNNEI. The J segment lost 6 bases and the V segment lost 8 bases, leaving 3 bases of the junction unmatched. DNA of the CDR3: TGTGCCAGCCACAGGGGACCCGGGGAGCTGTTTTTT. This sequence encodes CASHRGPGELFF.

The chain uses TRBV30 and TRBJ2-7, with TRBD2 identical over 8 bases. The germline CDR1 and CDR2 sequences are GTSNPN and SVGIG (reference sequence). V was pared by 4 bases and J by 5 bases, with 10 bases of the junction left unmatched. This CDR3 contains 14 residues. CDR3 residues: CAWTSSGSVDEQYF. CDR3 sequence (DNA): TGTGCCTGGACGTCCAGCGGGAGTGTCGACGAGCAGTACTTC.

This clone was seen more than once but under ten times. The V gene is TRBV28, the J gene TRBJ2-5; D call uncertain. Germline values: CDR1 MDHEN, CDR2 SYDVKM. Trimming removed 2 bases at V and 4 bases at J, with 11 bases between. The CDR3 totals 14 residues. This chain's CDR3 is CASSLSTPPETQYF. CDR3 sequence (DNA): TGTGCCAGCAGTTTAAGTACACCGCCAGAGACCCAGTACTTC.

The chain employs TRBV5-6 and TRBJ1-5; D is uncertain. The CDR3 has 14 amino acids. V was shortened by 0 bases and J by 2 bases, with 6 bases between the two germline ends. Germline values: CDR1 SGHDT, CDR2 YYEEEE. CDR3 loop: CASSLARRNQPQHF. CDR3 DNA: TGTGCCAGCAGCTTGGCCCGGCGCAATCAGCCCCAGCATTTT.

This clone has more than one count but fewer than ten. The rearrangement uses TRBV5-1 and TRBJ2-7, with TRBD2 identical over 13 bases. The CDR3 loop spans 17 amino acids. The junction had 8 bases not matched to a gene; V was cut back by 0 bases and J by 5 bases. Per the germline V gene, CDR1 is SGHRS and CDR2 is YFSETQ. DNA for the CDR3: TGCGCCAGCAGCTTGGATTCCCGACTAGCGGGAGGCCACGAGCAGTACTTC. It codes for CASSLDSRLAGGHEQYF. The full variable domain, completed using reference TRBV5-1 and TRBJ2-7, is KAGVTQTPRYLIKTRGQQVTLSCSPISGHRSVSWYQQTPGQGLQFLFEYFSETQRNKGNFPGRFSGRQFSNSRSEMNVSTLELGDSALYLCASSLDSRLAGGHEQYFGPGTRLTVT.

This clone was observed a handful of times. The chain links TRBV18 to TRBJ1-4, with a weak D call TRBD1 (5 bases). Trimming pared 0 bases from V and 7 bases from J, leaving 12 bases between. This CDR3 has 15 residues. The germline V gene has CDR1 KGHSH and CDR2 LQKENI. The CDR3 region is CASSPPAAGREKLFF. The CDR3 DNA is TGTGCCAGCTCACCACCGGCCGCGGGGCGTGAAAAACTGTTTTTT.

This clone came up a few times. The CDR3 loop is CASSQDLGQVAYNEQFF. CDR3 nucleotide sequence: TGTGCCAGCAGCCAAGATCTTGGGCAGGTAGCCTACAATGAGCAGTTCTTC. The chain recombines TRBV14 with TRBJ2-1; no definite D call. The germline V gene encodes CDR1 SGHDN and CDR2 FVKESK. V lost 0 bases, J lost 2 bases, and 14 bases lay in between. The CDR3 has 17 amino acids.

This chain connects TRBV7-6 to TRBJ2-2; D may be TRBD1 (5 bases). Trimming took 3 bases from V and 1 from J, leaving 9 bases between them. The V gene's germline CDR1 is SGHVS and CDR2 FNYEAQ. This CDR3 region has 15 residues. CDR3 bases: TGTGCCAGCAGCTTCCAGGGCAGGAACACCGGGGAGCTGTTTTTT. The encoded protein is CASSFQGRNTGELFF.

The gene calls are TRBV9 and TRBJ2-1, with 10 bases lining up with TRBD2. Trimming at V came to 0 bases and at J to 3 bases, leaving 3 bases not matched to a gene. Germline CDR1 and CDR2: SGDLS and YYNGEE. The CDR3 loop spans 16 amino acids. The CDR3 region has the DNA TGTGCCAGCAGCGTAGTGGCTAGCGGGGGCTACAATGAGCAGTTCTTC. Amino acids: CASSVVASGGYNEQFF. The full variable domain, in which reference TRBV9 and TRBJ2-1 provide the parts outside the CDR3, is DSGVTQTPKHLITATGQRVTLRCSPRSGDLSVYWYQQSLDQGLQFLIQYYNGEERAKGNILERFSAQQFPDLHSELNLSSLELGDSALYFCASSVVASGGYNEQFFGPGTRLTVL.

Only a few counts were recorded for this clone. The chain is built from TRBV29-1 and TRBJ2-7, with a weak D call TRBD1 (6 bases). The CDR3 length is 13 residues. CDR1 is SQVTM and CDR2 is ANQGSEA in the germline V gene. V lost 5 bases and J 5 bases, leaving 16 bases between the germline ends. CDR3 sequence: CSVTRTGKDEQYF. The CDR3, as DNA: TGCAGCGTTACCCGTACAGGGAAGGACGAGCAGTACTTC.

V is TRBV30 and J is TRBJ2-2; D is unclear. Germline CDR1 reads GTSNPN; CDR2 reads SVGIG (reference sequence). The V end was cut by 0 bases, the J end by 6 bases, with 11 bases between. The CDR3 sequence is 14 residues long. In nucleotides, the CDR3 is TGTGCCTGGAGTGTAAAGGGTCACGCCGGGGAGCTGTTTTTT. This translates into CAWSVKGHAGELFF.

This clone occurred a few times. The rearrangement links TRBV7-9 to TRBJ2-7; 7 positions match TRBD1. Germline-derived CDR1 and CDR2 are SEHNR and FQNEAQ (reference sequence). The CDR3 runs 15 residues. V trimming: 5 bases; J trimming: 3 bases; junction bases outside the gene matches: 10. The CDR3 DNA reads as TGTGCCAGCAGCGGGTCAGGGGGACAGATCTACGAGCAGTACTTC. Its translation: CASSGSGGQIYEQYF.

The chain has TRBV29-1 and TRBJ1-1; no clear D. Germline assignment: CDR1 SQVTM and CDR2 ANQGSEA. The CDR3 is 13 residues long. V was cut by 5 bases and J by 5 bases, with 15 bases left in between. The chain's CDR3 is CSVLRIPRTEAFF. The CDR3, as DNA: TGCAGCGTTCTGAGGATTCCGAGGACTGAAGCTTTCTTT.

V and J are TRBV5-4 and TRBJ2-7, with 9 positions matching TRBD2. This CDR3 has 14 residues. Trimming at V came to 4 bases and at J to 2 bases, leaving 4 bases not matched to a gene. Germline values: CDR1 SGHNT, CDR2 YYREEE (reference sequence). The CDR3: CASSRLAEAYEQYF. Here the CDR3 DNA reads TGTGCCAGCAGCCGACTAGCGGAAGCCTACGAGCAGTACTTC. Complete variable domain (other parts from reference TRBV5-4 and TRBJ2-7): ETGVTQSPTHLIKTRGQQVTLRCSSQSGHNTVSWYQQALGQGPQFIFQYYREEENGRGNFPPRFSGLQFPNYSSELNVNALELDDSALYLCASSRLAEAYEQYFGPGTRLTVT.

The chain uses TRBV20-1 and TRBJ1-1; D ambiguous. Germline lookup yields CDR1 DFQATT and CDR2 SNEGSKA (reference sequence). The CDR3 covers 9 residues. V was shortened by 5 bases and J by 6 bases, with 4 bases between the two germline ends. The DNA of the CDR3 is TGCAGTGCTCAGTCTGAAGCTTTCTTT. This translates into CSAQSEAFF.

There are a few counts of this clone. The genes are TRBV7-2 and TRBJ2-1; tentatively, D is TRBD1 (5 bases). Trimming stripped 6 bases from V and 4 bases from J, with 16 bases between. The CDR3 sequence is 15 residues long. Germline V gives CDR1 SGHTA, CDR2 FQGNSA. The CDR3 spells CASRDRQIVYNEQFF. CDR3 DNA sequence: TGTGCCAGCAGGGACCGACAGATTGTATACAATGAGCAGTTCTTC. Variable domain in full (rest from reference TRBV7-2 and TRBJ2-1): GAGVSQSPSNKVTEKGKDVELRCDPISGHTALYWYRQSLGQGLEFLIYFQGNSAPDKSGLPSDRFSAERTGGSVSTLTIQRTQQEDSAVYLCASRDRQIVYNEQFFGPGTRLTVL.

The J gene is TRBJ2-3, the V gene TRBV27; TRBD1 is a possible D gene (5 bases). V lost 5 bases to trimming and J lost 2 bases, with 17 bases between them. Germline V CDR1 and CDR2: MNHEY, SMNVEV (reference sequence). The CDR3 spans 16 residues. The CDR3: CASSPRPQGFTDTQYF. Here the CDR3 DNA reads TGTGCCAGCAGTCCAAGGCCCCAGGGATTCACAGATACGCAGTATTTT.

The chain carries TRBV21-1 and TRBJ2-7; no check of the table's D call, TRBD2, against the DNA was made. TRBV21-1 is reported as a pseudogene. The CDR3 has 13 residues. The CDR3 protein is CASSARDSYEQYV. The CDR3 nucleotides read TGTGCCAGCAGCGCCAGGGACTCCTACGAGCAGTACGTC.

The sample holds a few counts of this clone. V gene TRBV7-2 combines with J gene TRBJ2-5, with D unclear. This CDR3 contains 14 residues. Germline loops: CDR1 SGHTA, CDR2 FQGNSA. Trimming stripped 4 bases from V and 2 bases from J, with 11 bases between. CDR3 amino acids: CASSYRPVQETQYF. For the CDR3, the DNA is TGTGCCAGCAGCTACCGCCCCGTACAAGAGACCCAGTACTTC.

This clone turned up a few times. The V call is TRBV5-1, the J call TRBJ2-6; D unresolved. This CDR3 has 15 amino acids. Germline values: CDR1 SGHRS, CDR2 YFSETQ. The V end lost 5 bases, the J end lost 0 bases, and 9 bases lay between the germline ends. The CDR3 DNA sequence: TGCGCCAGCAGTTTCCCGGGCTCTGGGGCCAACGTCCTGACTTTC. It specifies CASSFPGSGANVLTF. Full variable domain (rest looked up from reference TRBV5-1 and TRBJ2-6): KAGVTQTPRYLIKTRGQQVTLSCSPISGHRSVSWYQQTPGQGLQFLFEYFSETQRNKGNFPGRFSGRQFSNSRSEMNVSTLELGDSALYLCASSFPGSGANVLTFGAGSRLTVL.

The gene calls are TRBV2 and TRBJ2-3; 9 bases are a match to TRBD2. CDR1 is SNHLY, CDR2 FYNNEI, per germline. CDR3 length: 15 residues. Unmatched junction bases numbered 6, after V lost 2 bases and J lost 6 bases. In DNA form, the CDR3 reads TGTGCCAGCAGTGAATACCTAGCGGGGAGGGATACGCAGTATTTT. The encoded protein is CASSEYLAGRDTQYF.

The chain has TRBV7-2 and TRBJ1-2; the D gene is possibly TRBD1 (5 bases). From germline, CDR1 is SGHTA and CDR2 FQGNSA. The CDR3 length is 15 residues. Deletions cut 1 base from V and 4 bases from J, with 13 bases between. CDR3 nucleotide sequence: TGTGCCAGCAGCTTAGAGAGGGGAGCTGGCTATGGCTACACCTTC. This gives the protein CASSLERGAGYGYTF.

The genes are TRBV4-3 and TRBJ2-1; D may be TRBD1 (6 bases). CDR3 length: 19 amino acids. V dropped 4 bases and J dropped 6 bases, with 28 bases sitting between them. Germline V gene lookup returns CDR1 LGHNA and CDR2 YSLEER. CDR3 coding DNA: TGCGCCAGCAGCCGGCTTGGCCCAGGGGCGGCCGGCGAGGGCAATGAGCAGTTCTTC. This translates into CASSRLGPGAAGEGNEQFF.

This chain uses TRBV5-1 with TRBJ2-3; a possible D gene is TRBD2 (7 bases). The CDR3 has 16 amino acids. Germline V gene lookup returns CDR1 SGHRS and CDR2 YFSETQ. The ends were cut back, 0 bases at V and 6 bases at J, with 17 bases in the middle. CDR3 in amino acids: CASSLVGGGTSDTQYF. DNA of the CDR3: TGCGCCAGCAGCTTGGTCGGCGGGGGCACCAGCGATACGCAGTATTTT.